This TCR beta chain was found in a study of OX40 agonist ivuxolimab in advanced cancers. Overall study context: Patients were infused with ivuxolimab every 2 weeks at 0.01 to 10 mg/kg. Dose-escalation cases comprised hepatocellular carcinoma, melanoma, renal cell or head and neck cancer.

The repertoire was sequenced with immunoSEQ multiplex PCR; TCRdb's copy has only in-frame clones and lacks some. The table lists 50,000 to 65,000 clones, 92% of them singletons. A word on this clone: What it recognizes is unknown.

Study results and limitations: Expanded clones belonging to CD8+ T cells outnumbered, on average, those of CD4+. At 0.1 to 3.0 mg/kg and by week 6, clonal expansion occurred in CD4+ and CD8+ blood T cells.

Per germline, CDR1 MNHEY and CDR2 SVGAGI. V lost 7 bases, J lost 4 bases, and 9 bases stayed unmatched. This CDR3 spans 14 amino acids. The chain recombines TRBV6-5 with TRBJ1-2, with 7 bases fitting TRBD1. The origin of this receptor is an adult with an advanced solid tumor such as melanoma, head and neck, liver or kidney cancer. Sequenced material: CD4+ or CD8+ T cells sorted from blood, taken in a trial of the OX40 agonist ivuxolimab. DNA for the CDR3: TGTGCCAGCACCGACCCGACAGGGCTCTATGGCTACACCTTC. Protein sequence: CASTDPTGLYGYTF.